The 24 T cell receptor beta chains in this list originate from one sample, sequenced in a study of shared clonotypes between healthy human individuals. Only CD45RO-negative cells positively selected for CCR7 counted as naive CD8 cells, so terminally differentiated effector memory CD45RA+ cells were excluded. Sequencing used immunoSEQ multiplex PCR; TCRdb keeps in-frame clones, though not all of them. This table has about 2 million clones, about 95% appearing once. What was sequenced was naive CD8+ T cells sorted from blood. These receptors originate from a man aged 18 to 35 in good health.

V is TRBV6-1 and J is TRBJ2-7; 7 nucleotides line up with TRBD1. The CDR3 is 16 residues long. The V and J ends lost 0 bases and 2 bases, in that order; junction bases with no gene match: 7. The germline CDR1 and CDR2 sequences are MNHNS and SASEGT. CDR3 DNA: TGTGCCAGCAGTGAAGCAGCACAGGGGTTTGCCTACGAGCAGTACTTC. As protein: CASSEAAQGFAYEQYF.

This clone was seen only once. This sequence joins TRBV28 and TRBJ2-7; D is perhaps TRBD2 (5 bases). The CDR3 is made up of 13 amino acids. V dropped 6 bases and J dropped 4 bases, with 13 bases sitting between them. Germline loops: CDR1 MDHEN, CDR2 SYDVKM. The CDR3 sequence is CASRGSEIYEQYF. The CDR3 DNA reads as TGTGCCAGCAGGGGTAGCGAGATATACGAGCAGTACTTC.

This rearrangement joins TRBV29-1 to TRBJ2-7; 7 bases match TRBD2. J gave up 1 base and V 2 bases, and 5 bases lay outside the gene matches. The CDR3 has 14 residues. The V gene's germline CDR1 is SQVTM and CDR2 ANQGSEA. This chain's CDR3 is CSVEFPAGSYEQYF. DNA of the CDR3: TGCAGCGTTGAATTTCCAGCGGGATCCTACGAGCAGTACTTC.

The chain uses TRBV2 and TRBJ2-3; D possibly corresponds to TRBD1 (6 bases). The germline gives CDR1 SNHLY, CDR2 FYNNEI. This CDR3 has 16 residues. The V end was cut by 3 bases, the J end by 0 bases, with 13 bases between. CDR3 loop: CASSEMTGVSTDTQYF. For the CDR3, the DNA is TGTGCCAGCAGTGAGATGACAGGAGTTAGCACAGATACGCAGTATTTT.

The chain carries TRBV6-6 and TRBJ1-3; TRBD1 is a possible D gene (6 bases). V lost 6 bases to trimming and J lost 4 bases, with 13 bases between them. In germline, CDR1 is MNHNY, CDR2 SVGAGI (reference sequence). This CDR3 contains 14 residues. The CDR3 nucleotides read TGTGCCAGCAGATACACAGGGCCGGGAAACACCATATATTTT. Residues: CASRYTGPGNTIYF.

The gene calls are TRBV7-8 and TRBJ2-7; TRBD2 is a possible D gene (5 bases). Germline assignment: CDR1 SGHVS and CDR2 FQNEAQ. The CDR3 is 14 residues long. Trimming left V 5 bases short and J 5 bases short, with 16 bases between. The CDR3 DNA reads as TGTGCCAGCAGCGTGGACTTGGGCTGGGACGAGCAGTACTTC. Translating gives CASSVDLGWDEQYF.

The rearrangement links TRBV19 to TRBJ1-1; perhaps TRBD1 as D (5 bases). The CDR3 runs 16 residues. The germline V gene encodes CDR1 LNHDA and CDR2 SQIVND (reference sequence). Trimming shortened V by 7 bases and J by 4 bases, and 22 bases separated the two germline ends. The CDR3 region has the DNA TGTGCCAGTACTCTAGACCCGGCAGGGTGGGGCACTGAAGCTTTCTTT. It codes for CASTLDPAGWGTEAFF.

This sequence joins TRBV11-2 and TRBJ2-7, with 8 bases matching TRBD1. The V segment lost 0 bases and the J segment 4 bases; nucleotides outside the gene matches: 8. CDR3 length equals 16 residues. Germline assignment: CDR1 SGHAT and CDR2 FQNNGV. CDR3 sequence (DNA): TGTGCCAGCAGCTTAGATCGAGGGCAGGGGGCTTACGAGCAGTACTTC. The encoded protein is CASSLDRGQGAYEQYF. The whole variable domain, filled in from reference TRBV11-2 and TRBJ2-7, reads EAGVAQSPRYKIIEKRQSVAFWCNPISGHATLYWYQQILGQGPKLLIQFQNNGVVDDSQLPKDRFSAERLKGVDSTLKIQPAKLEDSAVYLCASSLDRGQGAYEQYFGPGTRLTVT.

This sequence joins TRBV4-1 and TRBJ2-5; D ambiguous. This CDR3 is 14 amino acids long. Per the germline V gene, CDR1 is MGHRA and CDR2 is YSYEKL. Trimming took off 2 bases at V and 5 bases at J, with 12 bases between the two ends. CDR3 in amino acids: CASSQPAHSETQYF. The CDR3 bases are TGCGCCAGCAGCCAACCAGCCCACTCGGAGACCCAGTACTTC.

The CDR3 DNA is TGCGCCAGCAGCTTGGCCTACAGGGAAGAGACCCAGTACTTC. Translation: CASSLAYREETQYF. V gene TRBV5-1 combines with J gene TRBJ2-5, with a possible D match to TRBD1 (6 bases). There are 14 residues in the CDR3. Trimming removed 0 bases at V and 3 bases at J, with 9 bases between. CDR1 SGHRS and CDR2 YFSETQ come from the germline V gene.

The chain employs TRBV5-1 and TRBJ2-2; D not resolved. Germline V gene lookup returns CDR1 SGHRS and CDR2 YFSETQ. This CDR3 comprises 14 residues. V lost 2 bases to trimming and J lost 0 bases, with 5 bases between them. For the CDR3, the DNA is TGCGCCAGCAGCTTTTTCGCGAACACCGGGGAGCTGTTTTTT. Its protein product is CASSFFANTGELFF. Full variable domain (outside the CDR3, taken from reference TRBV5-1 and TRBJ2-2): KAGVTQTPRYLIKTRGQQVTLSCSPISGHRSVSWYQQTPGQGLQFLFEYFSETQRNKGNFPGRFSGRQFSNSRSEMNVSTLELGDSALYLCASSFFANTGELFFGEGSRLTVL.

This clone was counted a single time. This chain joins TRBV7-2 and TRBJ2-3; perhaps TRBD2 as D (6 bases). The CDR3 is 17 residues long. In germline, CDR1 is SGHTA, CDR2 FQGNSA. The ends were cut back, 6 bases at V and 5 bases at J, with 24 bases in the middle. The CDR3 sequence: CASRTALATYTEDTQYF. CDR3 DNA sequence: TGTGCCAGCAGGACGGCACTAGCAACCTACACTGAAGATACGCAGTATTTT.

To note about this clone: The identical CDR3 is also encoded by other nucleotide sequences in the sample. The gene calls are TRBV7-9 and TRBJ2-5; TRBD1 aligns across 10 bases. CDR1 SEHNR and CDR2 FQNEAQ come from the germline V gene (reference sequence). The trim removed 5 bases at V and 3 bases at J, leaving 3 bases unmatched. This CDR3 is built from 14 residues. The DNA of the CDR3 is TGTGCCAGCAGCCCTGGGACAGGGGAAGAGACCCAGTACTTC. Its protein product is CASSPGTGEETQYF.

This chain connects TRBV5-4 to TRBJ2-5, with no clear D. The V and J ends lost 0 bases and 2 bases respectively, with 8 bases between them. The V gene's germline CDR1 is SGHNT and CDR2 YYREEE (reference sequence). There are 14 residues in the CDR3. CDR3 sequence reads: CASSLVAVQETQYF. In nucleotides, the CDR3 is TGTGCCAGCAGCTTGGTAGCCGTACAAGAGACCCAGTACTTC. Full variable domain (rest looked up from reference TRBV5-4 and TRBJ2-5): ETGVTQSPTHLIKTRGQQVTLRCSSQSGHNTVSWYQQALGQGPQFIFQYYREEENGRGNFPPRFSGLQFPNYSSELNVNALELDDSALYLCASSLVAVQETQYFGPGTRLLVL.

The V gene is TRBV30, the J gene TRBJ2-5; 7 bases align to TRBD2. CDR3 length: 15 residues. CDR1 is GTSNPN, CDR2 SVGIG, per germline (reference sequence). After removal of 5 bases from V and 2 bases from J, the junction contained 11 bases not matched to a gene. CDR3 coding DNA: TGTGCCTGGGGGACTTCTGGCGGGGGACAAGAGACCCAGTACTTC. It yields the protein CAWGTSGGGQETQYF.

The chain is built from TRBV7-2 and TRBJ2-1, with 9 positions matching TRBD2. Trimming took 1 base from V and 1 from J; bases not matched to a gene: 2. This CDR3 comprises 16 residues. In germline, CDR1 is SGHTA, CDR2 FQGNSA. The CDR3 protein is CASSLDLAGSYNEQFF. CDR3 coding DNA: TGTGCCAGCAGCTTAGACCTAGCGGGGTCCTACAATGAGCAGTTCTTC.

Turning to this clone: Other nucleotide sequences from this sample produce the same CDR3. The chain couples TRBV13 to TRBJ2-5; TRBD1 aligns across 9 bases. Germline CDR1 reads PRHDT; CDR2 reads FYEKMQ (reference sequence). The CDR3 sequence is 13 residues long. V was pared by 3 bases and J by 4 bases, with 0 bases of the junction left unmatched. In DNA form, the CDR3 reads TGTGCCAGCAGCTTGGACAGGGGAGAGACCCAGTACTTC. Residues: CASSLDRGETQYF.

CDR3 in amino acids: CASSFVLDRPYEQYF. CDR3 in DNA: TGTGCCAGCAGTTTTGTTTTGGACCGACCCTACGAGCAGTACTTC. The genes are TRBV28 and TRBJ2-7; D is undetermined. This CDR3 comprises 15 residues. V lost 3 bases, J lost 2 bases, and 14 bases lay in between. Looked up from germline, CDR1 is MDHEN and CDR2 is SYDVKM.

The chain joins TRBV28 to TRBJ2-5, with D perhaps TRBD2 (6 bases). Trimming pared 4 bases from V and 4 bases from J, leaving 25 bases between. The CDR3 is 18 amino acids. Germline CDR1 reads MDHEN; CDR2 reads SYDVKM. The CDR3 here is CASSSLINPPSDLETQYF. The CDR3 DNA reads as TGTGCCAGCAGTTCCCTAATTAATCCCCCTAGCGACCTAGAGACCCAGTACTTC.

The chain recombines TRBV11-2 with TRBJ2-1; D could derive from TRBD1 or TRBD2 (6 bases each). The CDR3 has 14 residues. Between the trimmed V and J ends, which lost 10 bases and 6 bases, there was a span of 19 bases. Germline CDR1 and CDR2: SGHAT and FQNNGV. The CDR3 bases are TGTGCCACCAAATGGGGGGCGGACCCCAATGAGCAGTTCTTC. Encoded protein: CATKWGADPNEQFF.

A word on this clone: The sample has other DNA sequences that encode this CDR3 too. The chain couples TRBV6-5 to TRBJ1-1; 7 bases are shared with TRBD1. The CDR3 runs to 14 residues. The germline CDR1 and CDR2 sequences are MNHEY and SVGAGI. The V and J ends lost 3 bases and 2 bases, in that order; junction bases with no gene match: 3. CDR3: CASSYRGGNTEAFF. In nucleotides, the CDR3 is TGTGCCAGCAGTTATCGAGGGGGCAACACTGAAGCTTTCTTT.

The CDR3: CASKGLAGETQYF. DNA of the CDR3: TGTGCCAGCAAAGGACTAGCCGGGGAGACCCAGTACTTC. The V and J genes are TRBV12-1 and TRBJ2-5; the table's D call, TRBD2, has no DNA check behind it. TRBV12-1 counts as a pseudogene. The CDR3 spans 13 residues.

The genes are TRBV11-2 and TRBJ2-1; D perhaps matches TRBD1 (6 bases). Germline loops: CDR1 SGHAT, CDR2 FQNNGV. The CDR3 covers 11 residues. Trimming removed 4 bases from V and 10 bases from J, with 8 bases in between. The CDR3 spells CASSSGTEQFF. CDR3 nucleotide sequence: TGTGCCAGCAGCTCCGGGACAGAGCAGTTCTTC.

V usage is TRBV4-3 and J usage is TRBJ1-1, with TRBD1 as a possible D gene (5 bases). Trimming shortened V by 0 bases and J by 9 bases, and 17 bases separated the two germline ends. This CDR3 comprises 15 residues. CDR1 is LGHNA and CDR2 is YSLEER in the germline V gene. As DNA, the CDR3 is TGCGCCAGCAGCCAAGATTCCTCAGGGACGATTCAAGCTTTCTTT. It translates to CASSQDSSGTIQAFF.